This T cell receptor beta chain was retrieved from a study of cytomegalovirus exposure and HLA in healthy donors. From germline, CDR1 is LGHNA and CDR2 YNFKEQ. The CDR3 is made up of 15 amino acids. Trimming took off 1 base at V and 4 bases at J, with 14 bases between the two ends. The study's findings and limits: Listed as cytomegalovirus-associated were about 160 TCR beta chains.

Note on this clone: No antigen is known for it.

In the PCR, 60 Vbeta and 13 Jbeta primers were used. This table comes from immunoSEQ multiplex PCR, and its TCRdb copy is limited to in-frame clones, with some not included. The sample has fewer than 200,000 clones; around four fifths are singletons. The material sequenced was PBMCs. V and J are TRBV4-2 and TRBJ2-7; maybe TRBD2 (6 bases). The clonotype comes from a woman in her forties or fifties in good health and CMV-seronegative. In DNA form, the CDR3 reads TGTGCCAGCAGCCAAGGCGGGGCAGGGTATTACGAGCAGTACTTC. Protein product: CASSQGGAGYYEQYF.